The 32 T cell receptor beta chains below all came from one sample that was sequenced in a study of blood T cell repertoires in COVID-19. Profiled with immunoSEQ multiplex PCR; TCRdb holds only in-frame clones, not every one. Here the sample spans 150,000 to 200,000 clones, 82% being singletons. The sequenced sample was peripheral blood. The receptors shown here come from an elderly woman with active or convalescent COVID-19.

The sample holds one count of this clone. The rearrangement joins TRBV18 to TRBJ1-1, with 8 bases that match TRBD1. Germline V gene sequence: CDR1 KGHSH, CDR2 LQKENI. This CDR3 is 14 amino acids long. The V and J ends lost 3 bases and 5 bases, in that order; junction bases with no gene match: 5. The CDR3 loop reads CASSPAQGETEAFF. CDR3 DNA: TGTGCCAGCTCACCCGCACAGGGGGAGACTGAAGCTTTCTTT.

This clone was seen only once. The chain has TRBV2 and TRBJ1-4; 8 bases are shared with TRBD1. This CDR3 is 15 amino acids long. Germline values: CDR1 SNHLY, CDR2 FYNNEI. Unmatched junction bases numbered 16, after V lost 11 bases and J lost 8 bases. The chain's CDR3 is CAGSKTGARPEKLFF. CDR3 sequence (DNA): TGTGCCGGTTCCAAGACAGGGGCTCGACCCGAAAAACTGTTTTTT.

The chain joins TRBV10-2 to TRBJ2-1; TRBD2 matches at 9 bases. V shed 6 bases and J 5 bases; nucleotides not matched to a gene: 11. This CDR3 contains 16 residues. From germline, CDR1 is WSHSY and CDR2 SAAADI. The CDR3 DNA follows: TGCGCCAGCAGGAGGCCCGGAGCGGGAGGAAACAATGAGCAGTTCTTC. It yields the protein CASRRPGAGGNNEQFF.

The J gene is TRBJ1-4, the V gene TRBV2; 9 bases match TRBD1. V trimming: 10 bases; J trimming: 8 bases; junction bases outside the gene matches: 5. This CDR3 region has 12 residues. Germline CDR1 SNHLY, CDR2 FYNNEI. CDR3 nucleotide sequence: TGTGCCAACCGGGACAGGGCAGAAAAACTGTTTTTT. Encoded protein: CANRDRAEKLFF.

This clone was seen a single time. V gene TRBV5-8 combines with J gene TRBJ1-5; D may be TRBD1 (6 bases). CDR3 length: 15 amino acids. Germline lookup yields CDR1 SGHTS and CDR2 YDEGEE. The ends were cut back, 1 base at V and 6 bases at J, with 14 bases in the middle. As DNA, the CDR3 is TGTGCCAGCAGCTTGATTCGGGGAGGGGGTCAGCCCCAGCATTTT. Its protein product is CASSLIRGGGQPQHF.

This clone occurred once. V and J are TRBV11-2 and TRBJ2-7; D unclear. V lost 5 bases and J 0 bases, leaving 17 bases between the germline ends. This CDR3 has 16 amino acids. Per the germline V gene, CDR1 is SGHAT and CDR2 is FQNNGV. The CDR3 loop reads CASSSGGLFPSYEQYF. For the CDR3, the DNA is TGTGCCAGCAGCAGTGGCGGCCTTTTTCCCTCCTACGAGCAGTACTTC.

The V call is TRBV5-1, the J call TRBJ2-4; 8 positions agree with TRBD2. Germline CDR1 reads SGHRS; CDR2 reads YFSETQ. This CDR3 spans 17 amino acids. Losses at the gene ends were 4 bases for V and 1 base for J; bases not matched to a gene: 10. The CDR3 spells CASSRLAGSGAKNIQYF. The CDR3 DNA is TGCGCCAGCAGCCGGCTAGCGGGCAGTGGGGCCAAAAACATTCAGTACTTC.

This chain connects TRBV11-2 to TRBJ1-1; no clear D. Germline V lookup: CDR1 SGHAT, CDR2 FQNNGV. This CDR3 comprises 13 residues. Trimming left V 5 bases short and J 11 bases short, with 18 bases between. In DNA, the CDR3 is TGTGCCAGCAGCCCCAGATTGGAGGTGGCGGCTTTCTTT. As protein: CASSPRLEVAAFF.

In the case of this clone: One end of the junction is discordant with germline, which a read error may explain. DNA of the CDR3: TGCGCCAGCACCTTGGACCTCCTAGTTCGTGAGCAGTTCTTC. Translation gives CASTLDLLVREQFF. The chain combines TRBV5-1 with TRBJ2-1; D gene uncertain. The germline CDR1 and CDR2 sequences are SGHRS and YFSETQ. This CDR3 spans 14 amino acids.

This rearrangement joins TRBV5-1 to TRBJ1-2; D perhaps matches TRBD1 (6 bases). This CDR3 region has 14 residues. V lost 4 bases and J 8 bases, leaving 18 bases between the germline ends. Germline lookup yields CDR1 SGHRS and CDR2 YFSETQ. The chain's CDR3 is CASSPLVQGSGYTF. The CDR3 nucleotides read TGCGCCAGCAGCCCGCTGGTCCAGGGGAGCGGCTACACCTTC.

V usage is TRBV6-1 and J usage is TRBJ1-6; D gene uncertain. In germline, CDR1 is MNHNS, CDR2 SASEGT. The CDR3 runs to 14 residues. Between the trimmed V and J ends, which lost 2 bases and 9 bases, there was a span of 11 bases. The CDR3 protein is CASSEMVRGSPLHF. CDR3 DNA: TGTGCCAGCAGTGAAATGGTCAGAGGTTCACCCCTCCACTTT.

The V call is TRBV19, the J call TRBJ2-7; weak D call: TRBD2 (6 bases). The CDR3 consists of 15 residues. The V end lost 3 bases, the J end lost 0 bases, and 12 bases lay between the germline ends. Germline CDR1 is LNHDA and CDR2 is SQIVND (reference sequence). CDR3 region: CASSMEGRSSYEQYF. The CDR3 coding sequence is TGTGCCAGTAGTATGGAGGGACGTAGCTCCTACGAGCAGTACTTC.

The gene calls are TRBV5-1 and TRBJ1-1; D possibly corresponds to TRBD1 (6 bases). The length of the CDR3 is 14 residues. Trimming removed 7 bases at V and 1 base at J, with 14 bases between. CDR1 and CDR2 (germline): SGHRS, YFSETQ. CDR3 region: CASQWTDPNTEAFF. CDR3 sequence (DNA): TGCGCCAGCCAATGGACAGACCCGAACACTGAAGCTTTCTTT.

The chain couples TRBV5-1 to TRBJ2-4; D might be TRBD1 (6 bases). This CDR3 has 14 amino acids. V lost 2 bases and J 3 bases, leaving 9 bases between the germline ends. Germline lookup yields CDR1 SGHRS and CDR2 YFSETQ. The CDR3 reads CASSLQGSKNIQYF. The CDR3 bases are TGCGCCAGCAGCTTACAGGGTAGCAAAAACATTCAGTACTTC.

V gene TRBV3-1 (or the pseudogene TRBV3-2) combines with J gene TRBJ2-7, with 8 bases identical to TRBD2. Trimming at V came to 4 bases and at J to 3 bases, leaving 5 bases not matched to a gene. The CDR3 is 14 amino acids. Germline V gene lookup returns CDR1 LGHDT and CDR2 YNNKEL (reference sequence). The CDR3 DNA reads as TGTGCCAGCAGCCCCACAGCGGGAGTCTACGAGCAGTACTTC. Its protein is CASSPTAGVYEQYF.

This clone occurred a few times. The chain employs TRBV2 and TRBJ1-2; 7 bases line up with TRBD1. This CDR3 is built from 14 residues. Per germline, CDR1 SNHLY and CDR2 FYNNEI. V lost 5 bases to trimming and J lost 5 bases; unmatched junction nucleotides: 8. CDR3 sequence: CASSRDRERYGYTF. The CDR3 nucleotides read TGTGCCAGCAGTCGAGACAGGGAAAGATATGGCTACACCTTC. Complete variable domain (other parts from reference TRBV2 and TRBJ1-2): EPEVTQTPSHQVTQMGQEVILRCVPISNHLYFYWYRQILGQKVEFLVSFYNNEISEKSEIFDDQFSVERPDGSNFTLKIRSTKLEDSAMYFCASSRDRERYGYTFGSGTRLTVV.

This chain links TRBV24-1 with TRBJ1-4, with 8 bases lining up with TRBD1. The length of the CDR3 is 20 residues. Losses at the gene ends were 4 bases for V and 8 bases for J; bases not matched to a gene: 23. CDR1 and CDR2 (germline): KGHDR, SFDVKD. The CDR3 is CATSERAPGQDLFRHEKLFF. CDR3 DNA sequence: TGTGCCACCAGTGAGCGAGCTCCGGGACAGGACCTCTTTCGGCACGAAAAACTGTTTTTT.

The chain is built from TRBV15 and TRBJ2-5, with TRBD2 identical over 11 bases. This CDR3 is built from 19 residues. Trimming removed 0 bases from V and 8 bases from J; junction bases left unmatched: 17. Germline V gene sequence: CDR1 LNHNV, CDR2 YYDKDF (reference sequence). CDR3: CATSRDWGTLAGGVTTQYF. The CDR3 region has the DNA TGTGCCACCAGCAGAGATTGGGGAACGCTAGCGGGGGGTGTAACAACCCAGTACTTC.

The V gene is TRBV4-2, the J gene TRBJ1-4; D is undetermined. The CDR3 is made up of 16 amino acids. Germline V gene data show CDR1 as LGHNA and CDR2 as YNFKEQ. V dropped 1 base and J dropped 2 bases, with 11 bases sitting between them. The CDR3 DNA reads as TGTGCCAGCAGCCAAGGTCGGAGGGCTACTAATGAAAAACTGTTTTTT. Translation: CASSQGRRATNEKLFF.

CDR3 DNA: TGTGCCAGTAGTGGTTCTAGCGGGACTTACAATGAGCAGTTCTTC. Amino acids: CASSGSSGTYNEQFF. This chain joins TRBV19 and TRBJ2-1, with 9 bases matching TRBD2. Germline V lookup: CDR1 LNHDA, CDR2 SQIVND (reference sequence). The length of the CDR3 is 15 residues. V gave up 5 bases and J gave up 4 bases; unmatched junction bases: 6.

This clone was counted once. The CDR3 DNA is TGTGCCAGTAGTATGACTAGTGTCGAGACCCAGTACTTC. Protein product: CASSMTSVETQYF. The chain links TRBV19 to TRBJ2-5; D might be TRBD2 (6 bases). Between the trimmed V and J ends, which lost 3 bases and 5 bases, there was a span of 10 bases. This CDR3 contains 13 residues. Germline CDR1 LNHDA, CDR2 SQIVND (reference sequence). The complete variable domain, with remaining parts taken from reference TRBV19 and TRBJ2-5, reads DGGITQSPKYLFRKEGQNVTLSCEQNLNHDAMYWYRQDPGQGLRLIYYSQIVNDFQKGDIAEGYSVSREKKESFPLTVTSAQKNPTAFYLCASSMTSVETQYFGPGTRLLVL.

CDR3 DNA sequence: TGTGCCAGCAGCTTAGCGGGAGGCACCTACAATGAGCAGTTCTTC. Amino acid sequence: CASSLAGGTYNEQFF. V is TRBV7-3 and J is TRBJ2-1; 8 bases are shared with TRBD2. CDR1 is SGHTA, CDR2 FQGTGA, per germline. The CDR3 sequence is 15 residues long. The junction had 2 bases not matched to a gene; V was cut back by 2 bases and J by 2 bases. Filled out from reference TRBV7-3 and TRBJ2-1, the complete variable domain reads GAGVSQTPSNKVTEKGKYVELRCDPISGHTALYWYRQSLGQGPEFLIYFQGTGAADDSGLPNDRFFAVRPEGSVSTLKIQRTERGDSAVYLCASSLAGGTYNEQFFGPGTRLTVL.

This chain uses TRBV28 with TRBJ1-2; maybe TRBD1 (6 bases). Looked up from germline, CDR1 is MDHEN and CDR2 is SYDVKM. The CDR3 has 12 amino acids. Trimming cost V 2 bases and J 7 bases, with 8 bases left between them. CDR3 protein: CASSLQGTGYTF. The CDR3 nucleotides read TGTGCCAGCAGTTTACAGGGGACTGGCTACACCTTC.

This chain joins TRBV30 and TRBJ1-6; 7 nucleotides match TRBD1. V was pared by 3 bases and J by 9 bases, with 8 bases of the junction left unmatched. Per the germline V gene, CDR1 is GTSNPN and CDR2 is SVGIG (reference sequence). CDR3 length: 14 amino acids. This CDR3 is CAWSATGSGSPLHF. CDR3 in DNA: TGTGCCTGGAGCGCGACAGGGTCGGGTTCACCCCTCCACTTT.

The chain recombines TRBV12-3 or TRBV12-4 with TRBJ1-2; D is undetermined. Trimming took 2 bases from V and 6 from J, leaving 10 bases between them. The CDR3 covers 13 residues. For the CDR3, the DNA is TGTGCCAGCAGTTTACAGGCGTACCATGGCTACACCTTC. Translated: CASSLQAYHGYTF.

Notes on this clone: The junction departs from germline at one end; a sequencing error may be responsible. The sample contains more than one DNA sequence encoding this CDR3. This chain joins TRBV11-2 and TRBJ2-1, with 14 bases identical to TRBD2. Germline CDR1 SGHAT, CDR2 FQNNGV. This CDR3 region has 15 residues. In nucleotides, the CDR3 is TGCGCCAGCAGCCTGGGACTAGCGGGAGAGGGTGAGCAGTTCTTC. Protein: CASSLGLAGEGEQFF. Combining the CDR3 with reference TRBV11-2 and TRBJ2-1 gives the whole variable domain EAGVAQSPRYKIIEKRQSVAFWCNPISGHATLYWYQQILGQGPKLLIQFQNNGVVDDSQLPKDRFSAERLKGVDSTLKIQPAKLEDSAVYLCASSLGLAGEGEQFFGPGTRLTVL.

V and J are TRBV5-1 and TRBJ2-1; 10 bases are shared with TRBD2. After removal of 4 bases from V and 10 bases from J, the junction contained 14 bases not matched to a gene. This CDR3 is built from 16 residues. The germline gives CDR1 SGHRS, CDR2 YFSETQ. CDR3 amino acids: CASSPSGSGRVEEQFF. CDR3 nucleotide sequence: TGCGCCAGCAGCCCAAGTGGGAGCGGGAGGGTAGAGGAGCAGTTCTTC.

The chain joins TRBV5-1 to TRBJ1-2; D not certain. CDR1 is SGHRS and CDR2 is YFSETQ in the germline V gene. CDR3 length equals 13 residues. Trimming pared 7 bases from V and 4 bases from J, leaving 14 bases between. The DNA of the CDR3 is TGCGCCAGCTCGGGTGGTCGAGTCTATGGCTACACCTTC. It codes for CASSGGRVYGYTF.

The V gene is TRBV27, the J gene TRBJ1-6; 8 bases match TRBD1. CDR1 and CDR2 from the germline V gene are MNHEY and SMNVEV (reference sequence). The CDR3 is 15 amino acids. The junction had 5 bases not matched to a gene; V was cut back by 2 bases and J by 8 bases. CDR3 coding DNA: TGTGCCAGCAGTTTACAGGGGGCGAGTTATTCACCCCTCCACTTT. Protein sequence: CASSLQGASYSPLHF.

The V and J genes are TRBV28 and TRBJ1-2, with a tentative D call TRBD1 (6 bases). This CDR3 contains 14 residues. Between the trimmed V and J ends, which lost 5 bases and 4 bases, there was a span of 14 bases. Germline CDR1 and CDR2: MDHEN and SYDVKM. This chain's CDR3 is CASSELTGGYGYTF. The CDR3 DNA follows: TGTGCCAGCAGTGAACTGACAGGTGGCTATGGCTACACCTTC.

This clone was seen at least ten times. V gene TRBV4-1 combines with J gene TRBJ1-1, with a weak D call TRBD1 (6 bases). The CDR3 is 15 amino acids. Germline-derived CDR1 and CDR2 are MGHRA and YSYEKL. The germline V and J ends were trimmed by 0 bases and 4 bases, with 12 bases remaining between them. CDR3 bases: TGCGCCAGCAGCCAAGATCGAGGGGGTGGCACTGAAGCTTTCTTT. Amino acid sequence: CASSQDRGGGTEAFF.

The chain links TRBV5-1 to TRBJ2-7; D is ambiguous. With 0 bases removed from V and 0 bases from J, the gap between germline ends came to 7 bases. Looked up from germline, CDR1 is SGHRS and CDR2 is YFSETQ. The CDR3 totals 14 residues. This CDR3 reads CASSLERYSYEQYF. CDR3 sequence (DNA): TGCGCCAGCAGCTTGGAGAGGTACTCCTACGAGCAGTACTTC.